This TCR beta chain was obtained from a study of sequential checkpoint blockade in melanoma. Study overall: TCRbeta immunosequencing was performed on DNA from over 90 pretreatment melanoma tumor samples. After nivolumab or ipilimumab alone, about 20 patients had week-13 rebiopsies. Study observations and caveats: Tumor T-cell fraction and clonality correlated with PD-L1 and CD8+ counts. For nivolumab-first patients, baseline tumor clonality was associated with response.

CDR3 length: 15 residues. CDR1 is SGDLS, CDR2 YYNGEE, per germline. With 4 bases removed from V and 3 bases from J, the gap between germline ends came to 16 bases. Libraries were prepared by immunoSEQ multiplex PCR; TCRdb keeps only in-frame clonotypes and omits some of them. The sample has over 10,000 clones, 25% to 35% seen once. Treatment in this sample: randomized to nivolumab then ipilimumab (arm A) or the reverse (arm B). This clone was found a few times. No antigen is known for it. This specimen was tumor tissue (inferred from file names), taken from a patient given nivolumab and ipilimumab in sequence. The source of this sequence is a human donor with melanoma. The chain combines TRBV9 with TRBJ1-1; no firm D call. CDR3 sequence reads: CASSPREGRYTEAFF. CDR3 coding DNA: TGTGCCAGCAGCCCGAGGGAGGGCCGGTACACTGAAGCTTTCTTT.